This is a list of T cell receptor beta chains from one sample in a study of blood T cell repertoires in COVID-19. The table came from immunoSEQ multiplex PCR; TCRdb's copy has only in-frame clones and leaves some out. The sample consists of 250,000 to 300,000 clones, around 90% of them appearing once. Sample: peripheral blood. Every receptor here comes from a middle-aged man with acute or convalescent COVID-19. Each CDR3 is given with its conserved first and last residue. Fields, in order: J gene, D gene, clone size, V gene, CDR3 protein, CDR3 DNA. D genes are given only for firm matches. Only part of the rows carry a size: once, few, many, or a class if the clone is expanded.

>TRBJ1-1|TRBD1|-|TRBV6-5
CASRGTGDSTEAFF
TGTGCCAGCAGGGGGACAGGGGACAGCACTGAAGCTTTCTTT
>TRBJ1-4|-|few|TRBV5-1
CASSLSGSNEKLFF
TGCGCCAGCAGCTTGTCAGGGTCTAATGAAAAACTGTTTTTT
>TRBJ1-1|-|-|TRBV10-3
CAISESEGARAFF
TGTGCCATCAGTGAGTCGGAAGGGGCGAGAGCTTTCTTT
>TRBJ2-6|-|-|TRBV3-1/TRBV3-2
CASSQSPPGANVLTF
TGTGCCAGCAGCCAAAGCCCTCCCGGGGCCAACGTCCTGACTTTC
>TRBJ2-3|TRBD1|-|TRBV11-2
CASSPRDRVADTQYF
TGTGCCAGCAGCCCCCGGGACAGGGTGGCAGATACGCAGTATTTT
>TRBJ1-4|-|-|TRBV19
CASKGEREEKLFF
TGTGCCAGCAAAGGGGAAAGAGAGGAAAAACTGTTTTTT
>TRBJ1-2|TRBD1|-|TRBV6-6
CASSGTGVPYGYTF
TGTGCCAGCAGTGGGACAGGAGTACCATATGGCTACACCTTC
>TRBJ2-3|TRBD1|once|TRBV11-2
CASSLRTGVDTQYF
TGTGCCAGCAGCCTTAGGACAGGGGTTGACACGCAGTATTTT
>TRBJ1-2|TRBD1|-|TRBV2
CASRQGAGGYTF
TGTGCCAGCAGACAGGGGGCTGGTGGCTACACCTTC
>TRBJ2-7|-|few|TRBV7-6
CASSLDNYSYEQYF
TGTGCCAGCAGCTTAGATAACTACTCCTACGAGCAGTACTTC
>TRBJ1-2|-|-|TRBV7-9
CASEQGDGYTF
TGTGCCAGCGAACAGGGTGATGGCTACACCTTC
>TRBJ1-1|TRBD1|-|TRBV6-6
CASTRQGARAFF
TGTGCCAGCACCAGACAGGGGGCGCGAGCTTTCTTT
>TRBJ2-3|-|-|TRBV18
CASSPYRGTDTQYF
TGTGCCAGCTCACCCTACAGGGGCACAGATACGCAGTATTTT
>TRBJ2-7|TRBD1|once|TRBV2
CAAGHDRASYEQYF
TGTGCCGCTGGTCATGACAGGGCTAGCTACGAGCAGTACTTC
>TRBJ1-5|-|-|TRBV7-5
CARSFVLGTQDEDQPQHF
TGTGCCAGAAGCTTCGTGTTGGGGACACAGGATGAGGATCAGCCCCAGCATTTT
>TRBJ2-7|TRBD1|-|TRBV14
CASSRTGGSREQYF
TGTGCCAGCAGCCGGACAGGAGGAAGCCGGGAGCAGTACTTC
>TRBJ2-1|-|-|TRBV2
CASLTFIEQFF
TGTGCCAGCCTTACATTCATAGAGCAGTTCTTC
>TRBJ2-1|-|-|TRBV3-1/TRBV3-2
CASSLRGGGDEQFF
TGTGCCAGCAGCCTCCGGGGAGGGGGGGATGAGCAGTTCTTC
>TRBJ2-5|TRBD1|few|TRBV12-3/TRBV12-4
CASSLTRGETQYF
TGTGCCAGCAGTCTTACCAGGGGGGAGACCCAGTACTTC
>TRBJ2-1|-|-|TRBV5-1
CASSLVQGHNEQFF
TGCGCCAGCAGCTTGGTTCAGGGTCACAATGAGCAGTTCTTC
>TRBJ1-6|TRBD1|once|TRBV6-5
CASSYAAGGRSPLHF
TGTGCCAGCAGTTACGCGGCAGGGGGCCGGTCACCCCTCCACTTT
>TRBJ2-7|-|-|TRBV5-6
CASSPGVGEQYF
TGTGCCAGCAGTCCAGGGGTTGGCGAGCAGTACTTC
>TRBJ2-3|TRBD2|-|TRBV6-1
CASSGGLAGLGDTQYF
TGTGCCAGCAGTGGGGGACTAGCGGGGCTCGGAGATACGCAGTATTTT
>TRBJ1-1|-|-|TRBV5-4
CASSRREVGNTEAFF
TGTGCCAGCAGTAGGAGGGAGGTAGGGAACACTGAAGCTTTCTTT
>TRBJ2-7|-|-|TRBV3-1/TRBV3-2
CASSRDRFYEQYF
TGTGCCAGCAGCCGAGACAGATTCTACGAGCAGTACTTC
>TRBJ1-1|-|-|TRBV7-8
CASSRTGMNTEAFF
TGTGCCAGCAGCCGCACGGGTATGAACACTGAAGCTTTCTTT
>TRBJ1-1|TRBD1|-|TRBV7-8
CASSAGQGSVNTEAFF
TGTGCCAGCAGCGCGGGACAGGGAAGTGTGAACACTGAAGCTTTCTTT
>TRBJ2-5|TRBD2|-|TRBV5-4
CASSLRGGETQYF
TGTGCCAGCAGCTTGCGGGGGGGCGAGACCCAGTACTTC
>TRBJ2-2|-|-|TRBV4-2
CASSQSLGSGRTGELFF
TGTGCCAGCAGCCAAAGCTTGGGGAGTGGTCGCACCGGGGAGCTGTTTTTT
>TRBJ1-1|-|-|TRBV9
CASRAGEGLGMNTEAFF
TGTGCCAGCAGGGCTGGGGAGGGGCTCGGGATGAACACTGAAGCTTTCTTT
>TRBJ1-6|-|-|TRBV10-1
CASRSDSYNSPLHF
TGCGCCAGCAGGAGCGACTCCTATAATTCACCCCTCCACTTT
>TRBJ2-5|TRBD2|-|TRBV9
CASSTRLAGAETQYF
TGTGCCAGCAGCACCCGACTAGCGGGGGCAGAGACCCAGTACTTC
>TRBJ1-1|-|-|TRBV29-1
CSAQGLFYTEAFF
TGCAGCGCCCAGGGACTTTTCTACACTGAAGCTTTCTTT
>TRBJ2-5|-|-|TRBV18
CASSPRYGGRQETQYF
TGTGCCAGCTCACCAAGGTACGGAGGGCGGCAAGAGACCCAGTACTTC
>TRBJ2-3|TRBD2|-|TRBV29-1
CSVTSGGSDTQYF
TGCAGCGTGACTAGCGGGGGGTCAGATACGCAGTATTTT
>TRBJ2-5|TRBD1|-|TRBV5-1
CASSLGTGDLETQYF
TGCGCCAGCAGCTTGGGGACAGGGGATCTAGAGACCCAGTACTTC
>TRBJ2-5|TRBD1|-|TRBV10-3
CAISESNAGTGGAETQYF
TGTGCCATCAGTGAGTCGAACGCCGGGACAGGGGGCGCAGAGACCCAGTACTTC
>TRBJ1-2|-|-|TRBV10-1
CASTGSQGRYGYTF
TGCGCCAGCACGGGGTCACAGGGACGCTATGGCTACACCTTC
>TRBJ1-2|-|-|TRBV10-3
CAINRGSDYGYTF
TGTGCCATCAATCGGGGATCAGACTATGGCTACACCTTC
>TRBJ2-3|TRBD2|-|TRBV4-1
CASSPMGLAGPTSGTDTQYF
TGCGCCAGCAGCCCCATGGGACTAGCGGGGCCTACTAGCGGCACAGATACGCAGTATTTT
>TRBJ1-1|TRBD1|-|TRBV6-5
CASSYGDRGRTEAFF
TGTGCCAGCAGTTACGGGGACAGGGGGAGGACTGAAGCTTTCTTT
>TRBJ1-5|-|-|TRBV3-1/TRBV3-2
CASSQAGVNQPQHF
TGTGCCAGCAGCCAAGCAGGGGTTAATCAGCCCCAGCATTTT
>TRBJ2-2|-|-|TRBV7-8
CASSLARGNGELFF
TGTGCCAGCAGCTTAGCCAGGGGAAACGGGGAGCTGTTTTTT
>TRBJ2-2|TRBD2|-|TRBV7-3
CASSPLSGGRTGELFF
TGTGCCAGCAGCCCTCTCAGCGGGGGCCGAACCGGGGAGCTGTTTTTT
>TRBJ2-2|-|-|TRBV30
CAWDRQGLQTTGELFF
TGTGCCTGGGACCGGCAGGGACTCCAAACCACCGGGGAGCTGTTTTTT
>TRBJ2-2|TRBD1|-|TRBV25-1
CASTDRVDTGELFF
TGTGCCAGCACCGACAGGGTAGACACCGGGGAGCTGTTTTTT
>TRBJ2-2|-|-|TRBV5-1
CASSFRAPANTGELFF
TGCGCCAGCAGCTTTCGAGCTCCTGCGAACACCGGGGAGCTGTTTTTT
>TRBJ1-3|-|-|TRBV5-1
CASSLRESSGNTIYF
TGCGCCAGCAGCTTGCGGGAAAGCTCTGGAAACACCATATATTTT